This passage covers 16 T cell receptor beta chains from one sample sequenced in a study of CD8+ T cells in alopecia areata. Reverse transcribed after extraction, RNA yielded cDNA as the sequencing template. The data were produced by immunoSEQ multiplex PCR, yet TCRdb's version contains in-frame clones alone and is incomplete. The profile shows roughly 250,000 clones, around 67% of them singletons. The specimen was CD4+ T cells sorted from blood, collected at week 0. The receptors were sampled from a human donor with alopecia areata.

This chain connects TRBV5-1 to TRBJ1-2, with 9 bases that match TRBD1. Germline V gives CDR1 SGHRS, CDR2 YFSETQ. Trimming cost V 0 bases and J 3 bases; bases outside gene matches: 6. This CDR3 has 16 residues. The CDR3 coding sequence is TGCGCCAGCAGCTTGGCCCCGGGACAGGGCCACTATGGCTACACCTTC. Protein sequence: CASSLAPGQGHYGYTF. Drawing the rest from reference TRBV5-1 and TRBJ1-2, the complete variable domain is KAGVTQTPRYLIKTRGQQVTLSCSPISGHRSVSWYQQTPGQGLQFLFEYFSETQRNKGNFPGRFSGRQFSNSRSEMNVSTLELGDSALYLCASSLAPGQGHYGYTFGSGTRLTVV.

This chain connects TRBV4-1 to TRBJ2-6; D gene ambiguous. Per germline, CDR1 MGHRA and CDR2 YSYEKL. V lost 0 bases to trimming and J lost 0 bases, with 9 bases between them. This CDR3 has 17 amino acids. In DNA, the CDR3 is TGCGCCAGCAGCCAAGATTTTAGGGACTCTGGGGCCAACGTCCTGACTTTC. This encodes CASSQDFRDSGANVLTF.

The V gene is TRBV30, the J gene TRBJ2-4; 7 positions agree with TRBD1. CDR1 and CDR2 from the germline V gene are GTSNPN and SVGIG (reference sequence). With 3 bases clipped from V and 7 bases from J, the junction kept 9 bases outside the gene matches. The CDR3 has 14 residues. The CDR3 nucleotides are TGTGCCTGGAGAAGGGGGCCAGGGATGAACATTCAGTACTTC. Protein sequence: CAWRRGPGMNIQYF.

The chain combines TRBV30 with TRBJ1-2, with D perhaps matching TRBD1 (6 bases). The germline gives CDR1 GTSNPN, CDR2 SVGIG (reference sequence). This CDR3 is 12 amino acids long. The ends were cut back, 3 bases at V and 7 bases at J, with 12 bases in the middle. The DNA of the CDR3 is TGTGCCTGGAGGGGGGGGGCTTCTGGCTACACCTTC. This codes for CAWRGGASGYTF.

The V call is TRBV7-2, the J call TRBJ2-1; 8 bases line up with TRBD1. Germline lookup yields CDR1 SGHTA and CDR2 FQGNSA. The V and J ends lost 3 bases and 5 bases, in that order; junction bases with no gene match: 3. CDR3 length equals 14 residues. CDR3: CASSFRTGNNEQFF. CDR3 nucleotide sequence: TGTGCCAGCAGCTTCAGGACAGGGAACAATGAGCAGTTCTTC.

This clone was counted once. Other DNA sequences in this specimen translate into the identical CDR3. The V and J genes are TRBV30 and TRBJ2-2; D is ambiguous. Germline V gene lookup returns CDR1 GTSNPN and CDR2 SVGIG (reference sequence). This CDR3 has 13 amino acids. The germline V and J ends were trimmed by 0 bases and 3 bases, with 5 bases remaining between them. CDR3 DNA sequence: TGTGCCTGGAGTGTAGGATACACCGGGGAGCTGTTTTTT. Protein sequence: CAWSVGYTGELFF.

The chain combines TRBV7-3 with TRBJ2-5; 7 nucleotides align to TRBD1. The CDR3 totals 13 residues. Germline V CDR1 and CDR2: SGHTA, FQGTGA. Unmatched junction bases numbered 4, after V lost 4 bases and J lost 5 bases. CDR3 sequence reads: CASSSTGSETQYF. As DNA, the CDR3 is TGTGCCAGCAGCTCGACAGGGTCGGAGACCCAGTACTTC.

The sample holds one count of this clone. The V call is TRBV5-1, the J call TRBJ2-7; tentatively, D is TRBD1 or TRBD2 (6 bases each). The CDR3 extends over 14 amino acids. Trimming left V 8 bases short and J 4 bases short, with 19 bases between. Germline loops: CDR1 SGHRS, CDR2 YFSETQ. The CDR3 protein is CASSSAWGAYEQYF. CDR3 DNA: TGCGCCAGTTCATCGGCCTGGGGGGCGTACGAGCAGTACTTC. Complete variable domain (other parts from reference TRBV5-1 and TRBJ2-7): KAGVTQTPRYLIKTRGQQVTLSCSPISGHRSVSWYQQTPGQGLQFLFEYFSETQRNKGNFPGRFSGRQFSNSRSEMNVSTLELGDSALYLCASSSAWGAYEQYFGPGTRLTVT.

The sample holds one count of this clone. The rearrangement uses TRBV20-1 and TRBJ1-4; D unclear. The CDR3 consists of 11 residues. V was clipped by 2 bases and J by 8 bases, with 6 bases between them. From germline, CDR1 is DFQATT and CDR2 SNEGSKA (reference sequence). CDR3 loop: CSARSGEKLFF. The CDR3 DNA reads as TGCAGTGCTAGATCCGGAGAAAAACTGTTTTTT.

This sequence joins TRBV5-6 and TRBJ1-2, with D possibly TRBD1 on 6 matching bases. The V gene lost 1 base and the J gene lost 4 bases, with 8 bases spanning the gap. From germline, CDR1 is SGHDT and CDR2 YYEEEE. The CDR3 has 13 amino acids. Written as DNA, the CDR3 is TGTGCCAGCAGCTTGTTAGGGGGCTATGGCTACACCTTC. It is translated as CASSLLGGYGYTF.

This clone was observed a few times. The J gene is TRBJ2-7, the V gene TRBV7-2; D is uncertain. CDR1 and CDR2 (germline): SGHTA, FQGNSA. The CDR3 is made up of 13 amino acids. V dropped 5 bases and J dropped 2 bases, with 10 bases sitting between them. The CDR3, as DNA: TGTGCCAGCAGCCTACTCCGGACCTACGAGCAGTACTTC. This encodes CASSLLRTYEQYF. The variable domain in full, completed from reference TRBV7-2 and TRBJ2-7, reads GAGVSQSPSNKVTEKGKDVELRCDPISGHTALYWYRQSLGQGLEFLIYFQGNSAPDKSGLPSDRFSAERTGGSVSTLTIQRTQQEDSAVYLCASSLLRTYEQYFGPGTRLTVT.

This chain joins TRBV29-1 and TRBJ1-4; TRBD1 matches at 9 bases. Germline CDR1 is SQVTM and CDR2 is ANQGSEA. Trimming cost V 7 bases and J 6 bases; bases outside gene matches: 6. CDR3 length: 13 amino acids. The CDR3 DNA sequence: TGCAGCGCCGGGGACAGGGTTTATGAAAAACTGTTTTTT. Protein sequence: CSAGDRVYEKLFF.

This clone was detected only a few times. The chain is built from TRBV11-1 and TRBJ2-3, with D uncertain. The V end was cut by 2 bases, the J end by 6 bases, with 9 bases between. The CDR3 has 13 residues. CDR1 and CDR2 (germline): SGHAT, FQDESV (reference sequence). CDR3 DNA sequence: TGTGCCAGCAGCTTATTCGGACGGGATACGCAGTATTTT. Translating it yields CASSLFGRDTQYF.

The table lists this clone with a few counts. The gene calls are TRBV27 and TRBJ1-4, with D uncertain. Germline loops: CDR1 MNHEY, CDR2 SMNVEV (reference sequence). V was trimmed by 6 bases and J by 3 bases, leaving 17 bases between them. There are 16 residues in the CDR3. CDR3 DNA: TGTGCCAGCAGCTTTGACGGGGATTCCCCTAATGAAAAACTGTTTTTT. Translating gives CASSFDGDSPNEKLFF.

V and J are TRBV9 and TRBJ2-3; 7 nucleotides agree with TRBD2. The germline gives CDR1 SGDLS, CDR2 YYNGEE. This CDR3 contains 16 residues. V lost 0 bases and J lost 5; bases outside the gene matches: 9. The DNA of the CDR3 is TGTGCCAGCAGCGTAGTAACCAGCGGGGTGGGAGATACGCAGTATTTT. Its protein product is CASSVVTSGVGDTQYF.

The DNA of the CDR3 is TGTGCCTGGAGTGTCCACAGGGGAAGCGGCGAGACCCAGTACTTC. It yields the protein CAWSVHRGSGETQYF. The chain recombines TRBV30 with TRBJ2-5, with 7 bases identical to TRBD1. V was pared by 0 bases and J by 5 bases, with 9 bases of the junction left unmatched. The length of the CDR3 is 15 residues. Germline-derived CDR1 and CDR2 are GTSNPN and SVGIG (reference sequence).